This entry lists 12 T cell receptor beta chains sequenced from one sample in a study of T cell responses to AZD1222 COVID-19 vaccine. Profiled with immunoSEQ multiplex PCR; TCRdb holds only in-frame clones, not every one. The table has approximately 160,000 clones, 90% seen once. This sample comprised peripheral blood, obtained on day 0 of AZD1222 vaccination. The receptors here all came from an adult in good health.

CDR3 sequence: CATSGDRVLNQPQHF. CDR3 DNA: TGTGCCACCAGCGGGGACAGGGTGCTAAATCAGCCCCAGCATTTT. This chain connects TRBV15 to TRBJ1-5; 9 nucleotides match TRBD1. V shed 5 bases, J shed 4 bases, and the junction held 6 bases outside the gene matches. CDR1 and CDR2 from the germline V gene are LNHNV and YYDKDF (reference sequence). This CDR3 is 15 amino acids long.

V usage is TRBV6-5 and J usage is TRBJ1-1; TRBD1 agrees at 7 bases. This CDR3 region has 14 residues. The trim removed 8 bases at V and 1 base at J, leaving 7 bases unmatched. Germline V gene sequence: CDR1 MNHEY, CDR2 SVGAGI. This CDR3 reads CASVRGRQNTEAFF. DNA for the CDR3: TGTGCCAGCGTAAGGGGGCGGCAGAACACTGAAGCTTTCTTT.

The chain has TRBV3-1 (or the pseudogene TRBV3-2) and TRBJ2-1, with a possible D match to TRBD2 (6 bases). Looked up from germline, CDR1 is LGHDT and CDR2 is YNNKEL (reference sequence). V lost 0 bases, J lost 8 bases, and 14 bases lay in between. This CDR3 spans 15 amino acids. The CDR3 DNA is TGTGCCAGCAGCCAAGATCCTCGGGGGATATATGAGCAGTTCTTC. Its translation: CASSQDPRGIYEQFF.

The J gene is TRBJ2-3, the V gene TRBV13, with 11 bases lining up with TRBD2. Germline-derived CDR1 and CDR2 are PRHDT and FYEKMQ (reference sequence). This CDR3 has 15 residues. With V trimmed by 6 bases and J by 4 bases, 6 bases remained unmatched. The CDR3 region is CASRSSGGAPDTQYF. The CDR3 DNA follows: TGTGCCAGCAGAAGTAGCGGGGGGGCACCAGATACGCAGTATTTT.

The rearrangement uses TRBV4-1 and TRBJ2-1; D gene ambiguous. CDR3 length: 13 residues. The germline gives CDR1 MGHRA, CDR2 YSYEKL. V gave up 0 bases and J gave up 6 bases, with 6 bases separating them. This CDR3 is CASSQDKINEQFF. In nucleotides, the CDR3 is TGCGCCAGCAGCCAAGATAAGATCAATGAGCAGTTCTTC.

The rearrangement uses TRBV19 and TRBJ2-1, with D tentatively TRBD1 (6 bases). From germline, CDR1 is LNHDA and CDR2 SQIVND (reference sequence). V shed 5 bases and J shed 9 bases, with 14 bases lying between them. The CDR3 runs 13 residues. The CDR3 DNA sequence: TGTGCCAGTAGTCCCCGGGACACCCGTGAGCAGTTCTTC. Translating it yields CASSPRDTREQFF.

CDR3 region: CASSPRDSGGLQPQHF. CDR3 nucleotides: TGTGCCAGCAGCCCCCGGGACAGTGGTGGGTTACAGCCCCAGCATTTT. V usage is TRBV9 and J usage is TRBJ1-5; TRBD1 aligns across 7 bases. Germline CDR1 is SGDLS and CDR2 is YYNGEE. V lost 4 bases, J lost 7 bases, and 14 bases stayed unmatched. There are 16 residues in the CDR3.

The CDR3 bases are TGTGCCAGCAGTTACTTGCCGGGACAGGGAAACACCGGGGAGCTGTTTTTT. Its protein product is CASSYLPGQGNTGELFF. V is TRBV6-2 or TRBV6-3 and J is TRBJ2-2; TRBD1 agrees at 9 bases. CDR1 and CDR2 (germline): MNHEY, SVGEGT. This CDR3 comprises 17 residues. V was pared by 1 base and J by 2 bases, with 5 bases of the junction left unmatched.

DNA for the CDR3: TGTGCCAGCAGTACCCTTTTGGGGGAGCTGTTTTTT. This encodes CASSTLLGELFF. The chain employs TRBV27 and TRBJ2-2; D unresolved. CDR1 MNHEY and CDR2 SMNVEV come from the germline V gene (reference sequence). V shed 5 bases and J shed 8 bases, with 9 bases lying between them. The CDR3 loop spans 12 amino acids.

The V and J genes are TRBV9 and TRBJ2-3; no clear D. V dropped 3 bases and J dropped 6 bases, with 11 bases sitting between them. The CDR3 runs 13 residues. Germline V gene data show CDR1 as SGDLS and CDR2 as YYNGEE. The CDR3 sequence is CASSARLGDTQYF. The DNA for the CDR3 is TGTGCCAGCAGCGCACGATTGGGGGATACGCAGTATTTT.

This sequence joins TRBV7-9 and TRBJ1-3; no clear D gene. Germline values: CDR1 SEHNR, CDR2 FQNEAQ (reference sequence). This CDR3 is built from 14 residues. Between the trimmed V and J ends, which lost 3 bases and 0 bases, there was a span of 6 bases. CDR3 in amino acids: CASSFPTSGNTIYF. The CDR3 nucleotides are TGTGCCAGCAGCTTCCCTACCTCTGGAAACACCATATATTTT.

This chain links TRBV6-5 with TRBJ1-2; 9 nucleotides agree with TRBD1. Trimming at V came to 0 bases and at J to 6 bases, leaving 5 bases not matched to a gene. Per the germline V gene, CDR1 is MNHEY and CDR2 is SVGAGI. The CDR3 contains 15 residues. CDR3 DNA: TGTGCCAGCAGTTACTCCATGGGACAGGGTAATGGCTACACCTTC. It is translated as CASSYSMGQGNGYTF.